This TCR beta chain was found in a study of blood T cell repertoires in COVID-19. Overall study context: From the United States, Italy and Spain came samples of acute and convalescent COVID-19. Sources were T cells, B-cell-depleted T cells, or PBMCs; the material itself was cDNA or gDNA.

In the original workflow: Researchers report that nucleated cell counts were estimated from reference gene primer amplification. The table came from immunoSEQ multiplex PCR; TCRdb's copy has only in-frame clones and leaves some out. That table gives V, J and clone size, and the DNA gave D and trimming. The sample contains under 85,000 clones, more than 70% of which appear only once. V lost 0 bases to trimming and J lost 1 base, with 13 bases between them. Germline V gene data show CDR1 as SGHTA and CDR2 as FQGTGA. The CDR3 totals 18 residues. The chain is built from TRBV7-3 and TRBJ2-6; D may be TRBD1 (6 bases). Sequenced input: peripheral blood. This sequence was found in a man at least 80 years old with active or convalescent COVID-19. The CDR3 sequence is CASSLTSLQGSGANVLTF. In DNA, the CDR3 is TGTGCCAGCAGCTTAACGAGCCTACAGGGATCTGGGGCCAACGTCCTGACTTTC.